This TCR beta chain was documented in a study of Ad26.COV2.S vaccination and SARS-CoV-2 variants (dated by TCRdb to the early 2020s). Background for the entire study: Vaccine-arm donors were drawn from COV1001, a multicentre, randomized, double-blind, placebo-controlled phase I-IIa trial of Ad26.COV2.S in healthy adults. Dosing of Ad26.COV2.S was intramuscular, at either 5x10^10 or 1x10^11 viral particles, delivered as one shot or as two shots spaced 56 days apart. The specificity and breadth of SARS-CoV-2-reactive T cell receptors after Ad26.COV2.S vaccination were assessed by TCRbeta repertoire sequencing. The TCR-sequenced set comprised around 30 samples: some 20 Ad26.COV2.S vaccine recipients, 5 placebo recipients and 8 SARS-CoV-2 convalescent individuals. Trial participants were randomized into five groups of five, in which low-dose or high-dose Ad26.COV2.S was given once or twice, or placebo was given on both occasions. Investigators remained blinded to trial group allocation during experiments and outcome assessment.

The junction shows trimming of 3 bases on V and 5 bases on J, and the gene matches do not reach 3 bases of it. CDR1 and CDR2, looked up from the germline V gene, are MNHEY and SVGAGI. Including the terminal cysteine and phenylalanine, the CDR3 comprises 15 residues. Only the CDR3 region is kept as DNA, spanning 45 bases read in frame from base 1. Study-wide findings and limitations: It was noted by the authors that total T cell responses may have been underestimated by the TCR breadth and depth analyses. Non-spike TCR breadth was comparable between vaccine and placebo recipients, consistent with the vaccine containing only spike. Spike-specific TCR breadth was higher in Ad26.COV2.S recipients than in placebo recipients (P = 0.0014). The study lacked the statistical power to compare responses across vaccine doses or regimens. After vaccination, substantial breadth of spike-specific CD8+ and CD4+ T cell responses was reported.

In the case of this clone: Its antigen remains unidentified. It has no much larger one-base neighbor in the sample; base qualities were not kept.

The immunoSEQ Assay was the method used to sequence TCRbeta CDR3 regions. After extraction, genomic DNA underwent amplification by bias-controlled multiplex PCR, followed by high-throughput sequencing. Per the source publication's procedure: To quantify the absolute abundance of every unique TCRbeta CDR3 region, sequences were collapsed and filtered. T cell fraction was estimated by normalization of TCRbeta template counts to usable DNA, with usable DNA being measured through amplification of reference genes present in all nucleated cells. Repertoire TCRs were annotated as SARS-CoV-2-specific when V gene, CDR3 amino acid sequence and J gene were exactly matched to a known reactive TCR set. The reference SARS-CoV-2 TCR set was obtained from MIRA and was filtered for enrichment in COVID-19-positive ImmuneCODE repertoires, whereby public or cross-reactive TCRs were removed. Based on the MIRA antigens, annotated TCRs were further analysed at the level of specific ORF or position within ORF. Breadth was defined as the number of annotated unique rearrangements divided by the total number of unique productive rearrangements, and depth was defined as the summed frequency of the annotated unique rearrangements. Two-sided Wilcoxon rank-sum tests were applied when comparing TCR breadth between groups. TCRdb obtained this table from immuneACCESS and retained in-frame rearrangements with V and J assigned. These tables miss some clones; where compared with another copy, unresolved V genes account for less than half of the shortfall, and the remainder is unexplained. V and J calls and clone size are those listed in that table; D and trimming were worked out from the DNA. This sample lists about 410,000 clones; over 80% were detected once. In total, the top ten clones hold around 1.8% of the sample.

In the paper's terms, the treatment or condition label means: approximately 18 received Ad26.COV2.S at low or high dose, single or two shots; about 5 received placebo; per-sample allocation not given. Repertoires of vaccine and placebo recipients were sequenced from samples taken on day 63 after the first injection. Cohort 1b enrolled 25 adults aged 18-55 years at a single site in Boston, USA, between 29 July and 7 August 2020. As a vaccine, Ad26.COV2.S was a replication-incompetent adenovirus type 26 vector that expressed a prefusion-stabilized SARS-CoV-2 spike protein derived from the original Wuhan strain.

The sequenced sample was peripheral blood, obtained in a trial of Ad26.COV2.S vaccine versus placebo. The chain is made from TRBV6-5 and TRBJ2-4; 11 junctional bases match TRBD1. The receptor's source is a person between 18 and 65 years old who received the Ad26.COV2.S COVID-19 vaccine or a placebo. The sequence in DNA is TGTGCCAGCAGTTATTGGGACAGGGGGGAAAACATTCAGTACTTC. Translated, this is CASSYWDRGENIQYF.